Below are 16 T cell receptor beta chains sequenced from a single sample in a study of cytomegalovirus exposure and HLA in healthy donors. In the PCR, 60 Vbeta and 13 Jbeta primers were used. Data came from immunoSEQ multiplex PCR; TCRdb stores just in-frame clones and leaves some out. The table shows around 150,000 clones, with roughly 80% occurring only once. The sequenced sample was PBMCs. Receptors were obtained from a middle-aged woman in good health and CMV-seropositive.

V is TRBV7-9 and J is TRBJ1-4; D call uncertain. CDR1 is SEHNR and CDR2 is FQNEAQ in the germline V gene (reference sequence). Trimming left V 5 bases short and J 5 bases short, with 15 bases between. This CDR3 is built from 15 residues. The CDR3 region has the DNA TGTGCCAGCAGCCGATACACCTCGGGAAATGAAAAACTGTTTTTT. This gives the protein CASSRYTSGNEKLFF.

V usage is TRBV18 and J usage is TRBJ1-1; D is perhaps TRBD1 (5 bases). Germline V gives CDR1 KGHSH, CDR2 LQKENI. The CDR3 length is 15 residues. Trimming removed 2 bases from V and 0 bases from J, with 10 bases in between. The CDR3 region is CASSPKTELNTEAFF. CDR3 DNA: TGTGCCAGCTCACCAAAGACAGAATTGAACACTGAAGCTTTCTTT. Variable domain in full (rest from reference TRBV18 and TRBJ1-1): NAGVMQNPRHLVRRRGQEARLRCSPMKGHSHVYWYRQLPEEGLKFMVYLQKENIIDESGMPKERFSAEFPKEGPSILRIQQVVRGDSAAYFCASSPKTELNTEAFFGQGTRLTVV.

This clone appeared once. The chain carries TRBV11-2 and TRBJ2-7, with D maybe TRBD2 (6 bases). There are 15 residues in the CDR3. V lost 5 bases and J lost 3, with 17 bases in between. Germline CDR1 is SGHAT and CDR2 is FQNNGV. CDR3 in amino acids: CASSPLWTKNYEQYF. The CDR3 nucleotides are TGTGCCAGCAGCCCGCTCTGGACTAAAAACTACGAGCAGTACTTC.

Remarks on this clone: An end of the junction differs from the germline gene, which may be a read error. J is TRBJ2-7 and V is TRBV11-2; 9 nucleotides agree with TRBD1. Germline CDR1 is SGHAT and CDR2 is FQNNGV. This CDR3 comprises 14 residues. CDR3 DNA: TGTACCAGCAGCTCGATGACAGGGGGTTACGAGCAGTACTTC. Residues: CTSSSMTGGYEQYF.

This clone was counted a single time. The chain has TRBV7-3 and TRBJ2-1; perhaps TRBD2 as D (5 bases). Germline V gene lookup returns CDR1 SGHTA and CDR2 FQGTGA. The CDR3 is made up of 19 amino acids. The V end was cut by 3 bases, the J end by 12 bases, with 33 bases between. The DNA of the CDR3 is TGTGCCAGCAGCTTTTCCATATTGTCTCCGGGAATGAGCAGAGGATCGCAGTTCTTC. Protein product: CASSFSILSPGMSRGSQFF.

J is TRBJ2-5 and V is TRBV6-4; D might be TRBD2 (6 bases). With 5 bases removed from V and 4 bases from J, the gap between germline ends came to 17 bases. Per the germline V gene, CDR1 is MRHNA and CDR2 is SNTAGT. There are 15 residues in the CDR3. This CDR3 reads CASSQNSGRVETQYF. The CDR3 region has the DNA TGTGCCAGCAGTCAGAATAGCGGAAGAGTAGAGACCCAGTACTTC.

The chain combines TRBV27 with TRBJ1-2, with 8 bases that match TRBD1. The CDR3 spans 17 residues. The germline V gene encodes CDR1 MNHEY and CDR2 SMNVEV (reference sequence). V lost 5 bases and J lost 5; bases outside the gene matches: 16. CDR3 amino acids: CASSVRSGTGPHYGYTF. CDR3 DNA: TGTGCCAGCAGTGTAAGATCCGGGACAGGTCCCCATTATGGCTACACCTTC.

The CDR3, as DNA: TGTGCCAGCAGTTACGCGGACGGTCGGGGGCTGTTTTTT. It is translated as CASSYADGRGLFF. This sequence joins TRBV6-5 and TRBJ2-2, with D possibly being TRBD2 (5 bases). Germline V gives CDR1 MNHEY, CDR2 SVGAGI. Trimming took 2 bases from V and 13 from J, leaving 14 bases between them. The CDR3 totals 13 residues.

The CDR3 coding sequence is TGTGCCAGCAGCCGAGAGTGGGCAAACACCGGGGAGCTGTTTTTT. It translates to CASSREWANTGELFF. The chain recombines TRBV28 with TRBJ2-2; D unclear. Germline V gene lookup returns CDR1 MDHEN and CDR2 SYDVKM. V lost 6 bases and J 2 bases, leaving 13 bases between the germline ends. The CDR3 is made up of 15 amino acids.

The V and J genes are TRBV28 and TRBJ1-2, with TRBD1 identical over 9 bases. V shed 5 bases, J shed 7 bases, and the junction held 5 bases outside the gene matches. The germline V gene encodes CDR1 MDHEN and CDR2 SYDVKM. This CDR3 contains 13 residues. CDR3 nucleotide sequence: TGTGCCAGCAGTGCCAACAGGGGGCTTGGCTACACCTTC. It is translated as CASSANRGLGYTF.

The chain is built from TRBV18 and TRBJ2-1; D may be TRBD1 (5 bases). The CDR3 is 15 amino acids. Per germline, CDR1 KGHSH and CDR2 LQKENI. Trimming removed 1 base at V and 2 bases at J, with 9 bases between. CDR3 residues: CASSPRTNPYNEQFF. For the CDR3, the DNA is TGTGCCAGCTCACCACGGACAAACCCCTACAATGAGCAGTTCTTC.

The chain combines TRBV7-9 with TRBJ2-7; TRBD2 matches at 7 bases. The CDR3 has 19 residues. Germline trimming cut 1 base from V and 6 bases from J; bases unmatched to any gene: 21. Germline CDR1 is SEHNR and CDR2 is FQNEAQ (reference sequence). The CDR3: CASSLGLAGEGEAASEQYF. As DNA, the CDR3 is TGTGCCAGCAGCTTAGGCCTTGCGGGAGAAGGAGAGGCGGCTAGCGAGCAGTACTTC. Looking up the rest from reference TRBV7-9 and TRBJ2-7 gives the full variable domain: DTGVSQNPRHKITKRGQNVTFRCDPISEHNRLYWYRQTLGQGPEFLTYFQNEAQLEKSRLLSDRFSAERPKGSFSTLEIQRTEQGDSAMYLCASSLGLAGEGEAASEQYFGPGTRLTVT.

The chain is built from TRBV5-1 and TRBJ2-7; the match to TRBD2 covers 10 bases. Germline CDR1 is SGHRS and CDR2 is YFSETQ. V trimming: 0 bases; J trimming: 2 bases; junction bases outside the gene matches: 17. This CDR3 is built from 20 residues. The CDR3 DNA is TGCGCCAGCAGCTTGGGACCCTCGGGAGGGAGCGGGAGGGCCCCCTACGAGCAGTACTTC. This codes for CASSLGPSGGSGRAPYEQYF.

The CDR3 region has the DNA TGTGCCAGCAGCCAAGATATCTCCCCGGACAGGGGTGGCTACACCTTC. Amino acids: CASSQDISPDRGGYTF. This chain joins TRBV4-2 and TRBJ1-2; TRBD1 agrees at 9 bases. The V segment lost 0 bases and the J segment 7 bases; nucleotides outside the gene matches: 9. The CDR3 runs 16 residues. Germline CDR1 LGHNA, CDR2 YNFKEQ.

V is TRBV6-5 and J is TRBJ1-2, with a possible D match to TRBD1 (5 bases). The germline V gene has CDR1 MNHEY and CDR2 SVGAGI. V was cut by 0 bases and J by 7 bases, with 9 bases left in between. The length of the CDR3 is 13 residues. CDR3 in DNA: TGTGCCAGCAGTTACTCAGGGGTTCGTGGCTACACCTTC. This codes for CASSYSGVRGYTF.

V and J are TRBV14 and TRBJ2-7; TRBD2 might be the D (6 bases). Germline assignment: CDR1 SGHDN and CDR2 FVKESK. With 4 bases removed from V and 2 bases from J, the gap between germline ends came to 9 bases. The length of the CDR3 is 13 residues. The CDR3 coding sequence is TGTGCCAGCAGCCGACAGCGGGCCTACGAGCAGTACTTC. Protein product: CASSRQRAYEQYF.